This record covers a single TCR beta chain. It has no known antigen specificity. One base away there is no much larger clone; base qualities are not given. The data stem from a study of T cell responses to AZD1222 COVID-19 vaccine (dated by TCRdb to the early 2020s). About the investigation overall: A total of more than 230 trial participants underwent TCR sequencing, of whom more than 200 had received two doses of AZD1222 and 26 had received two doses of the MenACWY control vaccine. Enrollment into the trials was organized by age into subgroups of 18-55, 56-69 and 70-plus years, and those subgroups contained about 160, 30 and 59 TCR-sequenced participants, respectively.

Beyond this particular receptor, the publication reports: In the small 56-69-year group, the increase in depth fell short of significance, most likely because of low power. Because no day 14 peak-response samples were available, the repertoires could be characterized only after the peak T cell response. Conclusions about previously exposed vaccinees were limited because only a handful of AZD1222 recipients were SARS-CoV-2 seropositive at baseline. Vaccine-associated CD4 TCRs spanned the whole spike protein, with dominant responses in regions 160-218 and 743-854. After two AZD1222 doses, both the breadth and the depth of spike-specific TCRs were significantly higher than at day 0 and than in MenACWY recipients. Most participants were white British and females outnumbered males, and the authors suggested that clonal diversity may have been underestimated. Nearly half of unique spike-specific TCRs reportedly recognized epitopes outside regions mutated in the B.1.351 and B.1.1.7 variants.

Sample time point, as interpreted from the label and publication: about 28 days (+/-7) after the second vaccine dose. Because spike-specific TCR depth and breadth did not differ between the two schedules, AZD1222 recipients who got a second dose at roughly 4 weeks were pooled with those who got a second dose at roughly 12 weeks. Samples from vaccinated people were obtained from the UK trials COV001 and COV002, which included a single-blind randomized controlled phase 2/3 trial of AZD1222 (ChAdOx1 nCoV-19) in healthy adults. For TCRbeta chain sequencing, PBMC samples were collected from trial participants at day 0 and at day 28 after the second dose. The CDR3 regions of human TCRbeta chains were analyzed by immunosequencing. The authors' analysis ran thus. TCRs in the repertoires were compared against a reference library of SARS-CoV-2-specific TCRs that had been generated with the MIRA antigen-specificity platform. Breadth was defined as the fraction of unique TCRs that were SARS-CoV-2-associated. Depth was defined as the fraction of total T cells that were SARS-CoV-2-associated. Using the MIRA data, each spike-specific TCR was assigned both to the spike region to which the TCR was reactive and to a CD4 or CD8 class. Log10-transformed breadth and depth values were compared by one-way ANOVA with Sidak's multiple comparisons tests. TCRdb obtained this table from immuneACCESS and retained in-frame rearrangements with V and J assigned. These tables miss some clones; where compared with another copy, unresolved V genes account for less than half of the shortfall, and the remainder is unexplained. V and J calls and clone size are those listed in that table; D and trimming were worked out from the DNA. The sample includes 75,000 to 90,000 clones, with more than 85% observed a single time. 4% to 5.5% of the sample lies in the top ten.

The V end loses 0 bases and the J end loses 10 bases, and a stretch of 16 bases separates them. The CDR3 contains 16 residues, cysteine and phenylalanine counted. Just CDR3 DNA is preserved here, 48 bases in frame from base 1. Sequences LGHNA (CDR1) and YNFKEQ (CDR2) are obtained from the germline V gene. The chain joins TRBV4-2 to TRBJ1-6; perhaps TRBD1 is the D gene, with 5 bases matching. The receptor was isolated from an adult who received the AZD1222 COVID-19 vaccine. The source was peripheral blood, collected 28 days after the second AZD1222 dose. The CDR3 sequence is CASSQDIQVVSSPLHF. The nucleotide sequence reads TGTGCCAGCAGCCAAGATATACAGGTTGTTTCCTCACCCCTCCACTTT.